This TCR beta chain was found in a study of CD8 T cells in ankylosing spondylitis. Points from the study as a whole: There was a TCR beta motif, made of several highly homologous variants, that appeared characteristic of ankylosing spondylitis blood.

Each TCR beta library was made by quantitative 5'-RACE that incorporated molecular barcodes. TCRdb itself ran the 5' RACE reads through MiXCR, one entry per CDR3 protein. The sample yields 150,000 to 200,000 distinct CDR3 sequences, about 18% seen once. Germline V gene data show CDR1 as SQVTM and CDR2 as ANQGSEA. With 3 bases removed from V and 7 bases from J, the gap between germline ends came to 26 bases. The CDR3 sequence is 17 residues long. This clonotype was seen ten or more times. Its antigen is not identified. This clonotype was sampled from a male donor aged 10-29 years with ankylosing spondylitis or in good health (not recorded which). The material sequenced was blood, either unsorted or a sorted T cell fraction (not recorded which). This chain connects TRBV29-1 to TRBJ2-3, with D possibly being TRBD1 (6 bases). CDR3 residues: CSVEVTGLRLIRNTQYF. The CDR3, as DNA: TGCAGCGTTGAGGTCACAGGGCTGAGGTTAATTAGGAATACGCAGTATTTT.